Presented here are 16 T cell receptor beta chains from one specimen sequenced in a study of vaccination effects on CD4 cells after COVID-19. Antigens of these TCRs are unknown. Antigen-specific CD4+ T cell clonotypes were called by their expansion after viral peptide-pool culture in ViraFEST. Following 10 days of culture, CD4+ T cells were isolated. None of these healthy vaccinees had been infected with SARS-CoV-2 before vaccination. The table came from immunoSEQ multiplex PCR; TCRdb's copy has only in-frame clones and leaves some out. The repertoire holds 73,000 or so clones, with about four fifths as singletons. The sample consisted of CD4+ T cells from PBMCs cultured with SARS-CoV-2 spike peptides, taken before COVID-19 vaccination. The receptors were sampled from a human donor who received a COVID-19 vaccine.

The rearrangement uses TRBV14 and TRBJ2-3, with unresolved D. This CDR3 has 15 residues. Germline lookup yields CDR1 SGHDN and CDR2 FVKESK. V was pared by 4 bases and J by 2 bases, with 13 bases between. This CDR3 is CASSRERANTDTQYF. Here the CDR3 DNA reads TGTGCCAGCAGCCGTGAACGGGCCAACACAGATACGCAGTATTTT.

This sequence joins TRBV5-1 and TRBJ2-3; 10 nucleotides agree with TRBD1. Germline V CDR1 and CDR2: SGHRS, YFSETQ. V lost 3 bases and J lost 4; bases outside the gene matches: 2. The CDR3 is 14 residues long. The CDR3: CASSWDRGADTQYF. The DNA of the CDR3 is TGCGCCAGCAGCTGGGACAGGGGCGCAGATACGCAGTATTTT.

The rearrangement uses TRBV5-4 and TRBJ2-3; tentative D call: TRBD1 (5 bases). The CDR3 has 14 residues. The V gene's germline CDR1 is SGHNT and CDR2 YYREEE (reference sequence). Trimming pared 7 bases from V and 0 bases from J, leaving 12 bases between. The CDR3 sequence is CASHWGPSTDTQYF. Written as DNA, the CDR3 is TGTGCCAGCCACTGGGGCCCTAGCACAGATACGCAGTATTTT.

This rearrangement joins TRBV5-8 to TRBJ2-5; 8 bases match TRBD1. Germline V gene sequence: CDR1 SGHTS, CDR2 YDEGEE. After removal of 4 bases from V and 5 bases from J, the junction contained 7 bases not matched to a gene. The CDR3 runs 14 residues. CDR3 region: CASSLPTGAETQYF. The CDR3 region has the DNA TGTGCCAGCAGCCTACCGACAGGGGCGGAGACCCAGTACTTC.

The CDR3 DNA reads as TGCGCCAGCAGCGGACAGACAGGGATCGGCACCGGGGAGCTGTTTTTT. Its translation: CASSGQTGIGTGELFF. The chain combines TRBV5-1 with TRBJ2-2; the match to TRBD1 covers 7 bases. The V segment lost 4 bases and the J segment 4 bases; nucleotides outside the gene matches: 10. Germline V gene sequence: CDR1 SGHRS, CDR2 YFSETQ. This CDR3 spans 16 amino acids. Together with reference TRBV5-1 and TRBJ2-2, the CDR3 gives the full variable domain: KAGVTQTPRYLIKTRGQQVTLSCSPISGHRSVSWYQQTPGQGLQFLFEYFSETQRNKGNFPGRFSGRQFSNSRSEMNVSTLELGDSALYLCASSGQTGIGTGELFFGEGSRLTVL.

This clone was detected once. The V and J genes are TRBV27 and TRBJ2-3; D might be TRBD1 or TRBD2, each matching 6 bases. The CDR3 is 16 amino acids. Germline V CDR1 and CDR2: MNHEY, SMNVEV (reference sequence). Trimming cost V 5 bases and J 8 bases, with 23 bases left between them. In nucleotides, the CDR3 is TGTGCCAGCAGTCTACGGGTGGGGGGTTTAGGGGGTACGCAGTATTTT. It encodes CASSLRVGGLGGTQYF.

The chain recombines TRBV30 with TRBJ2-7; no clear D. Germline lookup yields CDR1 GTSNPN and CDR2 SVGIG (reference sequence). V dropped 2 bases and J dropped 0 bases, with 5 bases sitting between them. This CDR3 has 12 residues. The CDR3 coding sequence is TGTGCCTGGAGTAAGGTCTCCTACGAGCAGTACGTC. It codes for CAWSKVSYEQYV.

The rearrangement joins TRBV9 to TRBJ2-3; TRBD2 matches at 15 bases. The CDR3 covers 18 residues. The ends lost 0 bases at V and 4 bases at J; junction bases unmatched: 6. Germline V CDR1 and CDR2: SGDLS, YYNGEE. The CDR3 nucleotides are TGTGCCAGCAGCGTAGATGGACTAGCGGGGGGGCAATCAGATACGCAGTATTTT. Its translation: CASSVDGLAGGQSDTQYF.

This chain's CDR3 is CASSPTSREAFF. The DNA of the CDR3 is TGTGCCAGTAGCCCCACTTCCCGGGAAGCTTTCTTT. The chain links TRBV19 to TRBJ1-1; D unclear. Germline CDR1 LNHDA, CDR2 SQIVND (reference sequence). The V end was cut by 6 bases, the J end by 8 bases, with 13 bases between. CDR3 length: 12 residues.

The chain uses TRBV20-1 and TRBJ2-5, with 8 bases matching TRBD2. Germline loops: CDR1 DFQATT, CDR2 SNEGSKA (reference sequence). J gave up 5 bases and V 3 bases, and 8 bases lay outside the gene matches. The CDR3 is made up of 14 amino acids. CDR3 in amino acids: CSASLSGGRETQYF. The CDR3 nucleotides read TGCAGTGCTAGTCTCAGCGGGGGTAGGGAGACCCAGTACTTC.

The V and J genes are TRBV18 and TRBJ1-4, with 7 bases identical to TRBD1. Germline loops: CDR1 KGHSH, CDR2 LQKENI. This CDR3 contains 15 residues. Trimming removed 2 bases from V and 0 bases from J; junction bases left unmatched: 0. DNA for the CDR3: TGTGCCAGCTCACCAGACAGGGCAACTAATGAAAAACTGTTTTTT. Translating it yields CASSPDRATNEKLFF. The whole variable domain, filled in from reference TRBV18 and TRBJ1-4, reads NAGVMQNPRHLVRRRGQEARLRCSPMKGHSHVYWYRQLPEEGLKFMVYLQKENIIDESGMPKERFSAEFPKEGPSILRIQQVVRGDSAAYFCASSPDRATNEKLFFGSGTQLSVL.

The CDR3 spells CASSLTGETQYF. The CDR3 bases are TGTGCCAGCAGTTTGACAGGGGAGACCCAGTACTTC. This chain joins TRBV12-3 or TRBV12-4 and TRBJ2-5; 7 nucleotides line up with TRBD1. The CDR3 has 12 amino acids. J was trimmed by 5 bases and V by 3 bases; bases with no gene match: 0.

The chain employs TRBV7-2 and TRBJ1-6, with a possible D match to TRBD1 (5 bases). Germline V lookup: CDR1 SGHTA, CDR2 FQGNSA. The CDR3 loop spans 15 amino acids. V dropped 1 base and J dropped 6 bases, with 10 bases sitting between them. In DNA, the CDR3 is TGTGCCAGCAGCTTAGTTGGGGGAGTTAATTCACCCCTCCACTTT. The encoded protein is CASSLVGGVNSPLHF.

This rearrangement joins TRBV3-1 (or the pseudogene TRBV3-2) to TRBJ2-2; D may match TRBD1 or TRBD2 (6 bases each). The CDR3 has 17 residues. The germline V and J ends were trimmed by 1 base and 4 bases, with 16 bases remaining between them. Germline CDR1 reads LGHDT; CDR2 reads YNNKEL (reference sequence). The DNA for the CDR3 is TGTGCCAGCAGCCAAGGAAGTCCGGGGGCGGGCACCGGGGAGCTGTTTTTT. Its protein product is CASSQGSPGAGTGELFF.

The rearrangement uses TRBV6-5 and TRBJ2-3; TRBD1 matches 8 bases. Germline-derived CDR1 and CDR2 are MNHEY and SVGAGI. Trimming cost V 6 bases and J 4 bases; bases outside gene matches: 9. CDR3 length: 15 amino acids. DNA for the CDR3: TGTGCCAGCAGAGCCCAGGGGGCTGGGTCAGATACGCAGTATTTT. This codes for CASRAQGAGSDTQYF.

The chain links TRBV5-1 to TRBJ2-5; 9 bases match TRBD2. The CDR3 loop spans 14 amino acids. Germline V lookup: CDR1 SGHRS, CDR2 YFSETQ. The trim removed 4 bases at V and 3 bases at J, leaving 4 bases unmatched. In DNA, the CDR3 is TGCGCCAGCAGCCGGACTAGCGTCGAAGAGACCCAGTACTTC. Its translation: CASSRTSVEETQYF.